The 18 T cell receptor beta chains below all came from one sample that was sequenced in a study of graft-versus-host responses after intestinal transplantation. These TCRs' antigens remain unknown. This table comes from immunoSEQ multiplex PCR, and its TCRdb copy is limited to in-frame clones, with some not included. The table lists some 90,000 clones, 85% to 95% of them singletons. Specimen: unstimulated CD8+ T cells sorted from spleen or lymph node cells, collected before intestinal transplant. The receptors were gathered from a human donor who received an intestinal transplant.

This sequence joins TRBV9 and TRBJ2-5; 9 nucleotides agree with TRBD2. CDR1 is SGDLS, CDR2 YYNGEE, per germline. V shed 3 bases, J shed 0 bases, and the junction held 3 bases outside the gene matches. The length of the CDR3 is 15 residues. The CDR3, as DNA: TGTGCCAGCAGCGAAGCGGGAGGAAACCAAGAGACCCAGTACTTC. Translating it yields CASSEAGGNQETQYF.

The chain couples TRBV6-6 to TRBJ2-1, with a weak D call TRBD2 (5 bases). CDR3 length: 14 residues. The ends were cut back, 0 bases at V and 7 bases at J, with 10 bases in the middle. Germline V gives CDR1 MNHNY, CDR2 SVGAGI (reference sequence). CDR3 loop: CASSYSSGDNEQFF. CDR3 coding DNA: TGTGCCAGCAGTTACTCGAGCGGAGATAATGAGCAGTTCTTC.

CDR3 sequence: CASSIGGEYPYEQYF. CDR3 nucleotide sequence: TGTGCCAGTAGTATCGGGGGAGAGTACCCCTACGAGCAGTACTTC. This sequence joins TRBV19 and TRBJ2-7; maybe TRBD2 (6 bases). This CDR3 comprises 15 residues. Per the germline V gene, CDR1 is LNHDA and CDR2 is SQIVND (reference sequence). V shed 3 bases and J shed 2 bases, with 14 bases lying between them.

The chain uses TRBV7-6 and TRBJ2-7; TRBD2 matches 7 bases. This CDR3 spans 16 amino acids. Germline assignment: CDR1 SGHVS and CDR2 FNYEAQ. With V trimmed by 5 bases and J by 5 bases, 15 bases remained unmatched. The CDR3 sequence: CASSARVAGTTNEQYF. DNA for the CDR3: TGTGCCAGCAGCGCAAGGGTCGCCGGGACTACCAACGAGCAGTACTTC.

The chain recombines TRBV25-1 with TRBJ2-1, with D possibly TRBD2 on 7 matching bases. This CDR3 has 12 residues. Germline V gene sequence: CDR1 MGHDK, CDR2 SYGVNS. The V end was cut by 8 bases, the J end by 12 bases, with 17 bases between. CDR3 in amino acids: CASRGAGTLQFF. In DNA, the CDR3 is TGTGCCAGCCGGGGGGCCGGGACACTGCAGTTCTTC.

Turning to this clone: This same CDR3 is encoded by further DNA sequences in the sample. The V gene is TRBV4-1, the J gene TRBJ2-1; D gene unclear. CDR1 MGHRA and CDR2 YSYEKL come from the germline V gene. Trimming removed 0 bases from V and 6 bases from J, with 0 bases in between. The CDR3 is 11 amino acids. The CDR3 protein is CASSQDNEQFF. For the CDR3, the DNA is TGCGCCAGCAGCCAAGACAATGAGCAGTTCTTC.

The chain recombines TRBV7-9 with TRBJ1-6; 7 bases are shared with TRBD1. Germline CDR1 is SEHNR and CDR2 is FQNEAQ (reference sequence). Trimming took 3 bases from V and 7 from J; bases not matched to a gene: 9. The CDR3 length is 16 residues. CDR3 DNA: TGTGCCAGCAGCTTGGTGGGGGCAGGGGGAAATTCACCCCTCCACTTT. This sequence encodes CASSLVGAGGNSPLHF.

The gene calls are TRBV27 and TRBJ2-1, with a weak D call TRBD2 (6 bases). CDR3 length: 15 residues. The ends were cut back, 6 bases at V and 2 bases at J, with 14 bases in the middle. Per germline, CDR1 MNHEY and CDR2 SMNVEV (reference sequence). Here the CDR3 DNA reads TGTGCCAGCAGCCCCCAGCGGGTTCCCTACAATGAGCAGTTCTTC. Its translation: CASSPQRVPYNEQFF.

The V call is TRBV28, the J call TRBJ1-2; weak D call: TRBD1 (6 bases). In germline, CDR1 is MDHEN, CDR2 SYDVKM. V was cut by 4 bases and J by 5 bases, with 17 bases left in between. The CDR3 totals 15 residues. The CDR3 DNA reads TGTGCCAGCAGTTCGGGACACAGGGATTTTTATGGCTACACCTTC. Residues: CASSSGHRDFYGYTF.

The rearrangement links TRBV19 to TRBJ2-2; TRBD1 agrees at 9 bases. CDR1 is LNHDA, CDR2 SQIVND, per germline (reference sequence). V shed 3 bases and J 5 bases; nucleotides not matched to a gene: 4. The CDR3 is 15 amino acids. The CDR3 loop is CASSIWTGVTGELFF. The CDR3 bases are TGTGCCAGTAGTATTTGGACAGGGGTGACCGGGGAGCTGTTTTTT.

This clone was detected once. The rearrangement uses TRBV30 and TRBJ1-1; D may be TRBD1 (5 bases). The length of the CDR3 is 15 residues. Germline CDR1 reads GTSNPN; CDR2 reads SVGIG (reference sequence). The ends were cut back, 1 base at V and 5 bases at J, with 17 bases in the middle. The CDR3 DNA sequence: TGTGCCTGGAGTGACATGGGGCCTCGGTTTACTGAAGCTTTCTTT. Translating gives CAWSDMGPRFTEAFF.

The chain recombines TRBV15 with TRBJ2-3; D may correspond to TRBD1 or TRBD2 (5 bases each). With 0 bases removed from V and 1 base from J, the gap between germline ends came to 14 bases. Germline CDR1 and CDR2: LNHNV and YYDKDF (reference sequence). This CDR3 is built from 17 residues. CDR3 in amino acids: CATSRDRGVGGTDTQYF. In nucleotides, the CDR3 is TGTGCCACCAGCAGAGATCGAGGGGTAGGAGGCACAGATACGCAGTATTTT.

In its sample, this clone was seen once. The V gene is TRBV6-5, the J gene TRBJ2-2; 7 positions agree with TRBD2. The CDR3 totals 13 residues. With 2 bases clipped from V and 7 bases from J, the junction kept 1 base outside the gene matches. The germline gives CDR1 MNHEY, CDR2 SVGAGI. The CDR3 loop reads CASSYREGGELFF. The CDR3 nucleotides are TGTGCCAGCAGTTACAGGGAGGGCGGGGAGCTGTTTTTT.

The chain combines TRBV5-3 with TRBJ2-7; TRBD2 matches 8 bases. TRBV5-3 is assigned to the ORF class and has an uncertain function. Losses at the gene ends were 5 bases for V and 4 bases for J; bases not matched to a gene: 11. This CDR3 is 15 amino acids long. The CDR3 loop is CARSWVAGNPYEQYF. Written as DNA, the CDR3 is TGTGCCAGAAGTTGGGTAGCGGGAAATCCGTACGAGCAGTACTTC.

This clone appeared once. The gene calls are TRBV7-6 and TRBJ2-5, with D hard to call. Germline V lookup: CDR1 SGHVS, CDR2 FNYEAQ. CDR3 length: 13 amino acids. V was shortened by 2 bases and J by 2 bases, with 6 bases between the two germline ends. CDR3 nucleotide sequence: TGTGCCAGCAGCTTACCAGGACAAGAGACCCAGTACTTC. Protein sequence: CASSLPGQETQYF.

V and J are TRBV13 and TRBJ2-7; D is perhaps TRBD1 (5 bases). The CDR3 spans 12 residues. V lost 5 bases and J lost 3, with 8 bases in between. CDR1 is PRHDT, CDR2 FYEKMQ, per germline (reference sequence). CDR3 residues: CASSQGFYEQYF. CDR3 bases: TGTGCCAGCAGCCAGGGCTTCTACGAGCAGTACTTC.

The chain employs TRBV5-6 and TRBJ2-1, with TRBD1 as a possible D gene (6 bases). Germline V gene data show CDR1 as SGHDT and CDR2 as YYEEEE. This CDR3 comprises 16 residues. Trimming shortened V by 0 bases and J by 6 bases, and 16 bases separated the two germline ends. CDR3 DNA: TGTGCCAGCAGCTTGGAACCCGGACAGCGCATCAATGAGCAGTTCTTC. Translated: CASSLEPGQRINEQFF.

V usage is TRBV4-1 and J usage is TRBJ2-7, with 7 bases lining up with TRBD1. The V gene's germline CDR1 is MGHRA and CDR2 YSYEKL. Trimming at V came to 1 base and at J to 2 bases, leaving 11 bases not matched to a gene. The CDR3 has 17 amino acids. In DNA form, the CDR3 reads TGCGCCAGCAGCCAAGCTTTTCCGACAGGGTCGCCCTACGAGCAGTACTTC. Residues: CASSQAFPTGSPYEQYF.